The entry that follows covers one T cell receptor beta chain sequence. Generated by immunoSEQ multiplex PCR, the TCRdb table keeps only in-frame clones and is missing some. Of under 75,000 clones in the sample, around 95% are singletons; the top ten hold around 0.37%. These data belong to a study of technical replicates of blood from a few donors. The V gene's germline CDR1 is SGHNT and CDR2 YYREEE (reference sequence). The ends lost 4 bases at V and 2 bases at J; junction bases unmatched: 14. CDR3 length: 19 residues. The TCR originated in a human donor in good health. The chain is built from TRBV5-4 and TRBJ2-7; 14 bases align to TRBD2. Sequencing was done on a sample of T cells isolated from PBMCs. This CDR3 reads CASSIGTSGSPPLPYEQYF. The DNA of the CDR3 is TGTGCCAGCAGCATCGGGACTAGCGGGAGCCCTCCCCTACCCTACGAGCAGTACTTC.